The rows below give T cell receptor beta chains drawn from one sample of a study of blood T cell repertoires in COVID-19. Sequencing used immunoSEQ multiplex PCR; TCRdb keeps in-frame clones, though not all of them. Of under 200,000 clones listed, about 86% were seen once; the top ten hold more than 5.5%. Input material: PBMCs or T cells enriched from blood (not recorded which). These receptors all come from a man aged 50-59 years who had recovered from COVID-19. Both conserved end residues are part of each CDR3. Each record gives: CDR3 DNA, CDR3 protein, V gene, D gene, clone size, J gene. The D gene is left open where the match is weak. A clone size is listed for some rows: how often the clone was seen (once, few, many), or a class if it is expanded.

TGCGCCAGCAGCCCCGGGACACCGGTATGGGACATTCAGTACTTC,CASSPGTPVWDIQYF,TRBV5-1,-,-,TRBJ2-4
TGCGCCAGCAGCTCGGGGGGACCGATAAACCATGGCTACACCTTC,CASSSGGPINHGYTF,TRBV5-1,-,once,TRBJ1-2
TGCGCCAGCAGCGACGGTTACAGTGAAGCTTTCTTT,CASSDGYSEAFF,TRBV4-1,-,-,TRBJ1-1
TGTGCCATAAGCGGACAGGGGTCCTCCTACGAGCAGTACTTC,CAISGQGSSYEQYF,TRBV10-3,TRBD1,-,TRBJ2-7
TGTGCCTGGAAAACAGGGGGTTTTGGAACCGGGGAGCTGTTTTTT,CAWKTGGFGTGELFF,TRBV30,TRBD1,few,TRBJ2-2
TGTGCCTGGAGTGCCCCCCGGGGTCTTAACACTGAAGCTTTCTTT,CAWSAPRGLNTEAFF,TRBV30,-,-,TRBJ1-1
TGTGCCAGCAGCCCCCGTGGAGGGGTGAACACTGAAGCTTTCTTT,CASSPRGGVNTEAFF,TRBV5-4,-,-,TRBJ1-1
TGCGCCAGCAGCCCCTGGACAGAACCTAACTATGGCTACACCTTC,CASSPWTEPNYGYTF,TRBV5-1,-,-,TRBJ1-2
TGTGCCAGTGGGCGCACAGATACGCAGTATTTT,CASGRTDTQYF,TRBV6-5,-,-,TRBJ2-3
TGTGCCAGCAGTTTAGGGGGCATCACTGAAGCTTTCTTT,CASSLGGITEAFF,TRBV12-3/TRBV12-4,-,-,TRBJ1-1
TGTGCCAGCAGTGATCGACAGGGTGGGCCACCCCTCCACTTT,CASSDRQGGPPLHF,TRBV6-1,TRBD1,few,TRBJ1-6
TGTGCCAGCAGTGAGGGGACACTAACGGGGACAGATACGCAGTATTTT,CASSEGTLTGTDTQYF,TRBV25-1,-,-,TRBJ2-3
TGTGCCAGCAGCTCCCCGCCCAGGGCCTCCTACGAGCAGTACTTC,CASSSPPRASYEQYF,TRBV5-6,-,-,TRBJ2-7
TGTGCCAGCAGCTTAGCTAGCGGGGGGGGTTCCTACGAGCAGTACTTC,CASSLASGGGSYEQYF,TRBV7-8,TRBD2,-,TRBJ2-7
TGTGCCAGCAGCCAAGGCGGAGCTGGCGGGGAGCTGTTTTTT,CASSQGGAGGELFF,TRBV3-1/TRBV3-2,-,-,TRBJ2-2
TGTGCCAGCAGCTTAGAACTAGCAGCCTACGAGCAGTACTTC,CASSLELAAYEQYF,TRBV7-2,-,-,TRBJ2-7
TGTGCCATCAGTGAGTCTACAGGGGGCGAGGGTACGCAGTATTTT,CAISESTGGEGTQYF,TRBV10-3,TRBD1,few,TRBJ2-3
TGCGCCAGCAGCCAACGAGGAGGGCTGAACACTGAAGCTTTCTTT,CASSQRGGLNTEAFF,TRBV4-1,-,-,TRBJ1-1
TGTGCCAGTAGCGGGATCTCCACCTACGAGCAGTACTTC,CASSGISTYEQYF,TRBV19,-,-,TRBJ2-7
TGTGCCAGCAGCCAAGAAGGGAGAGACTATGGCTACACCTTC,CASSQEGRDYGYTF,TRBV4-2,-,-,TRBJ1-2
TGTGCCAGCTCACCAGTGGAGACTAGGGGTGGTACGCAGTATTTT,CASSPVETRGGTQYF,TRBV18,-,once,TRBJ2-3
TGTGCCAGCACTCCGGGACAGGGGGGATATGAGCAGTTCTTC,CASTPGQGGYEQFF,TRBV4-2,TRBD1,-,TRBJ2-1
TGTGCCACCAGCAGAGGAGGGGACTTTTTCAAAAACATTCAGTACTTC,CATSRGGDFFKNIQYF,TRBV15,-,-,TRBJ2-4
TGCAGCGTTCTAATTACAGGGGGGATTTCCAATGAGCAGTTCTTC,CSVLITGGISNEQFF,TRBV29-1,TRBD1,-,TRBJ2-1
TGTGCCAGCAGCCAAGAGAGACTAGCGGGGGGGCGGGATGAGCAGTTCTTC,CASSQERLAGGRDEQFF,TRBV3-1/TRBV3-2,TRBD2,-,TRBJ2-1
TGTGCCAGCAGCTGGACAGGGACGAGCCACGAGCAGTACTTC,CASSWTGTSHEQYF,TRBV5-5,TRBD1,-,TRBJ2-7
TGTGCCAGCAGCCCCGGGGGTAAGGGAGATACGCAGTATTTT,CASSPGGKGDTQYF,TRBV3-1/TRBV3-2,-,-,TRBJ2-3
TGTGCCAGCAGCGTGACTAGCGGGAAACAAGAGACCCAGTACTTC,CASSVTSGKQETQYF,TRBV7-2,TRBD2,-,TRBJ2-5
TGTGCCAGCAGCTTAACAGGGTTCGCAACTAATGAAAAACTGTTTTTT,CASSLTGFATNEKLFF,TRBV11-2,-,-,TRBJ1-4
TGTGCCAGCTCACCCGGGACAGGGGACAATCAGCCCCAGCATTTT,CASSPGTGDNQPQHF,TRBV18,TRBD1,-,TRBJ1-5
TGTGCTAGTGGTTTAGTTAGCGGGGGCCTAAGCACAGATACGCAGTATTTT,CASGLVSGGLSTDTQYF,TRBV12-5,TRBD2,-,TRBJ2-3
TGTGCCAGCAGTCAAACTAGCGGGGAGGCAGATACGCAGTATTTT,CASSQTSGEADTQYF,TRBV6-5,TRBD2,-,TRBJ2-3
TGTGCCAGTCATCACCAGGGGGCTTTAGGTTCACCCCTCCACTTT,CASHHQGALGSPLHF,TRBV19,TRBD1,-,TRBJ1-6
TGTGCCAGCAGTGCGGTACGAGGGACTAATGAAAAACTGTTTTTT,CASSAVRGTNEKLFF,TRBV2,-,-,TRBJ1-4
TGTGCCAGCAGTGTCTCAGTTAACTATGGCTACACCTTC,CASSVSVNYGYTF,TRBV25-1,-,-,TRBJ1-2
TGTGCCAGCAGTTGGGGGGGACTACAGCCCCAGCATTTT,CASSWGGLQPQHF,TRBV12-3/TRBV12-4,-,-,TRBJ1-5
TGTGCCAGCAGTTACTCGGGGGCTCTACGAGAGACCCAGTACTTC,CASSYSGALRETQYF,TRBV6-5,-,-,TRBJ2-5
TGTGCCAGCAGTGAATTCCCAAATGAAAAACTGTTTTTT,CASSEFPNEKLFF,TRBV2,-,once,TRBJ1-4
TGCGCCAGCAGCGACAGGGTTAATTCACCCCTCCACTTT,CASSDRVNSPLHF,TRBV5-1,TRBD1,-,TRBJ1-6
TGTGCCAGAAGCTTCCCGGGTTTAGGCGAAAAACTGTTTTTT,CARSFPGLGEKLFF,TRBV5-3,-,-,TRBJ1-4
TGTGCCAGCAGCACAAGGGGCTACACTGAAGCTTTCTTT,CASSTRGYTEAFF,TRBV6-5,-,-,TRBJ1-1
TGCGCCAGCAGTCCCCGGGACAGGGGAACAGATACGCAGTATTTT,CASSPRDRGTDTQYF,TRBV23-1,TRBD1,-,TRBJ2-3
TGTGCCAGCAGCCTCCGAGGGCAGGAGAGAAGTGGAAACACCATATATTTT,CASSLRGQERSGNTIYF,TRBV3-1/TRBV3-2,-,few,TRBJ1-3
TGTGCCAGCTCCTCCGACAGGGAGCAGCCCCAGCATTTT,CASSSDREQPQHF,TRBV18,TRBD1,-,TRBJ1-5
TGCGCCAGCAGCCAATCGGACAGGGTCTCCAACTATGGCTACACCTTC,CASSQSDRVSNYGYTF,TRBV4-3,TRBD1,-,TRBJ1-2
TGTGCCAGCAGTTATACCAGGAACTATGGCTACACCTTC,CASSYTRNYGYTF,TRBV6-6,-,-,TRBJ1-2
TGTGCCAGCAGCCAAGTTCGGGCGAGGGAGATGGGCACTGAAGCTTTCTTT,CASSQVRAREMGTEAFF,TRBV4-2,-,-,TRBJ1-1
TGTGCCAGCAGCTTAGTCACAGCCTCCTACGAGCAGTACTTC,CASSLVTASYEQYF,TRBV7-2,-,-,TRBJ2-7